A selection of T cell receptor beta chains follows, all from one sample in a study of shared clonotypes between healthy human individuals. Sequencing was performed with immunoSEQ multiplex PCR; in TCRdb, only in-frame clones are kept and a portion is missing. Of around 2,000,000 clones listed, about 93% are singletons. The sample taken for sequencing was naive CD8+ T cells from PBMCs. These receptors originate from a man aged 18 to 30 in good health. Some clones in this sample may be carry-over from other donors' samples. Each CDR3 is given with its conserved first and last residue. Fields, in order: clone size, J gene, D gene, V gene, CDR3 protein, CDR3 DNA. D genes are given only for firm matches. Some rows have no size entry. The others give once, few or many, or a class for an expanded clone.

abundance: .; j_gene: TRBJ2-1; d_gene: .; v_gene: TRBV11-2; CDR3aa: CASKEGLYNEQFF; CDR3nt: TGTGCCAGCAAGGAGGGGTTATACAATGAGCAGTTCTTC
abundance: .; j_gene: TRBJ2-7; d_gene: TRBD2; v_gene: TRBV5-1; CDR3aa: CASSGGLASYEQYF; CDR3nt: TGCGCCAGCAGCGGCGGACTAGCGTCCTACGAGCAGTACTTC
abundance: once; j_gene: TRBJ2-5; d_gene: TRBD1; v_gene: TRBV4-2; CDR3aa: CASSQVGQGAETQYF; CDR3nt: TGTGCCAGCAGCCAAGTAGGACAGGGCGCGGAGACCCAGTACTTC
abundance: .; j_gene: TRBJ2-7; d_gene: TRBD2; v_gene: TRBV4-1; CDR3aa: CASSHGTTQYEQYF; CDR3nt: TGCGCCAGCAGCCACGGGACTACCCAATACGAGCAGTACTTC
abundance: few; j_gene: TRBJ1-1; d_gene: TRBD1; v_gene: TRBV27; CDR3aa: CASSLSGTVNTEAFF; CDR3nt: TGTGCCAGCAGTTTATCCGGGACAGTGAACACTGAAGCTTTCTTT
abundance: .; j_gene: TRBJ2-7; d_gene: .; v_gene: TRBV7-9; CDR3aa: CASSLRQASYEQYF; CDR3nt: TGTGCCAGCAGCTTGCGACAGGCCTCCTACGAGCAGTACTTC
abundance: .; j_gene: TRBJ1-1; d_gene: .; v_gene: TRBV15; CDR3aa: CATSRDERLSEVNTEAFF; CDR3nt: TGTGCCACCAGCAGAGATGAGAGGTTGTCAGAAGTGAACACTGAAGCTTTCTTT
abundance: .; j_gene: TRBJ1-5; d_gene: .; v_gene: TRBV28; CDR3aa: CASTPPGVAQPQHF; CDR3nt: TGTGCCAGCACCCCCCCGGGGGTGGCTCAGCCCCAGCATTTT
abundance: .; j_gene: TRBJ2-7; d_gene: .; v_gene: TRBV6-5; CDR3aa: CASSPPAGSSHF; CDR3nt: TGTGCCAGCAGCCCACCTGCAGGGAGTTCCCACTTC
abundance: .; j_gene: TRBJ1-1; d_gene: .; v_gene: TRBV10-3; CDR3aa: CAISESTVKSTEAFF; CDR3nt: TGTGCCATCAGTGAGTCAACAGTAAAAAGCACTGAAGCTTTCTTT
abundance: .; j_gene: TRBJ2-7; d_gene: .; v_gene: TRBV27; CDR3aa: CASSFGQTYEQYF; CDR3nt: TGTGCCAGCAGTTTTGGGCAGACCTACGAGCAGTACTTC
abundance: .; j_gene: TRBJ2-7; d_gene: .; v_gene: TRBV28; CDR3aa: CASSLGGVESSYEQYF; CDR3nt: TGTGCCAGCAGTTTAGGAGGGGTAGAGAGCTCCTACGAGCAGTACTTC
abundance: .; j_gene: TRBJ2-3; d_gene: .; v_gene: TRBV6-5; CDR3aa: CASSYSRGDTQYF; CDR3nt: TGTGCCAGCAGTTACAGCCGCGGGGATACGCAGTATTTT
abundance: .; j_gene: TRBJ2-5; d_gene: .; v_gene: TRBV14; CDR3aa: CASSQEWRGEETQYF; CDR3nt: TGTGCCAGCAGCCAAGAATGGAGGGGTGAAGAGACCCAGTACTTC
abundance: .; j_gene: TRBJ1-5; d_gene: TRBD1; v_gene: TRBV19; CDR3aa: CASRSDREFGQPQHF; CDR3nt: TGTGCCAGTAGATCGGACAGGGAATTTGGTCAGCCCCAGCATTTT
abundance: .; j_gene: TRBJ1-2; d_gene: .; v_gene: TRBV29-1; CDR3aa: CSVPDYGYTF; CDR3nt: TGCAGCGTTCCGGACTATGGCTACACCTTC
abundance: once; j_gene: TRBJ2-7; d_gene: TRBD1; v_gene: TRBV29-1; CDR3aa: CSVEDRQGAYEQYF; CDR3nt: TGCAGCGTTGAAGATAGGCAGGGGGCTTACGAGCAGTACTTC
abundance: .; j_gene: TRBJ2-7; d_gene: TRBD2; v_gene: TRBV9; CDR3aa: CASSSGRFSYEQYF; CDR3nt: TGTGCCAGCAGTAGCGGGAGGTTCTCCTACGAGCAGTACTTC
abundance: once; j_gene: TRBJ2-6; d_gene: .; v_gene: TRBV6-5; CDR3aa: CASRPGLAGANVLTF; CDR3nt: TGTGCCAGCAGACCAGGATTAGCTGGGGCCAACGTCCTGACTTTC
abundance: .; j_gene: TRBJ2-7; d_gene: TRBD1; v_gene: TRBV9; CDR3aa: CASSETGAYEQYF; CDR3nt: TGTGCCAGCAGCGAGACAGGGGCCTACGAGCAGTACTTC
abundance: .; j_gene: TRBJ2-4; d_gene: .; v_gene: TRBV7-9; CDR3aa: CASSWGGQEIKNIQYF; CDR3nt: TGTGCCAGCAGCTGGGGGGGACAGGAGATAAAAAACATTCAGTACTTC
abundance: .; j_gene: TRBJ2-7; d_gene: .; v_gene: TRBV5-1; CDR3aa: CASSLGRGRTYEQYF; CDR3nt: TGCGCCAGCAGCTTGGGCAGAGGGCGAACCTACGAGCAGTACTTC
abundance: .; j_gene: TRBJ2-1; d_gene: TRBD2; v_gene: TRBV19; CDR3aa: CASSTLAGTLYNEQFF; CDR3nt: TGTGCCAGTAGTACGCTAGCGGGGACCTTATACAATGAGCAGTTCTTC
abundance: .; j_gene: TRBJ1-4; d_gene: .; v_gene: TRBV28; CDR3aa: CASSPVRGANEKLFF; CDR3nt: TGTGCCAGCAGTCCCGTCAGGGGTGCTAATGAAAAACTGTTTTTT
abundance: .; j_gene: TRBJ1-1; d_gene: .; v_gene: TRBV6-1; CDR3aa: CASSAGPYTEAFF; CDR3nt: TGTGCCAGCAGTGCGGGGCCATACACTGAAGCTTTCTTT
abundance: .; j_gene: TRBJ2-7; d_gene: .; v_gene: TRBV5-1; CDR3aa: CASSLGSAYEQYF; CDR3nt: TGCGCCAGCAGCTTGGGAAGCGCCTACGAGCAGTACTTC
abundance: .; j_gene: TRBJ1-1; d_gene: .; v_gene: TRBV6-5; CDR3aa: CASTDGKGRVTEAFF; CDR3nt: TGTGCCAGCACCGACGGTAAGGGGCGCGTCACTGAAGCTTTCTTT
abundance: .; j_gene: TRBJ2-1; d_gene: .; v_gene: TRBV27; CDR3aa: CASSSPLSVDEQFF; CDR3nt: TGTGCCAGCAGTTCCCCACTTAGCGTCGATGAGCAGTTCTTC
abundance: few; j_gene: TRBJ2-7; d_gene: .; v_gene: TRBV27; CDR3aa: CASSLGGTYEQYF; CDR3nt: TGTGCCAGCAGTTTGGGCGGTACCTACGAGCAGTACTTC